The subject of this entry is one TCR beta chain. Original handling: How many nucleated cells were present was estimated from reference gene primer amplification. Sequencing used immunoSEQ multiplex PCR; TCRdb keeps in-frame clones, though not all of them. For V, J and clone size, that table is used; D and trimming come from the DNA. The sample consists of about 60,000 clones, 84% of them appearing once. Germline V gene sequence: CDR1 MDHEN, CDR2 SYDVKM. This CDR3 has 16 residues. After removal of 6 bases from V and 7 bases from J, the junction contained 12 bases not matched to a gene. The record originates from a study of blood T cell repertoires in COVID-19. Study-level background: Spain, Italy and the United States supplied samples that represented acute and convalescent COVID-19.

Specimen: peripheral blood. The chain couples TRBV28 to TRBJ2-1; TRBD2 matches 10 bases. This clonotype originated in a man aged 60 to 69 with COVID-19, enrolled during active disease. The CDR3 DNA is TGTGCCAGCAGGCTGGGCCCGAGCGGGGGGGCAAATGAGCAGTTCTTC. This codes for CASRLGPSGGANEQFF.